The rows below give T cell receptor beta chains drawn from one sample of a study of CD8 T cells in ankylosing spondylitis. TCRdb processed the 5' RACE reads anew with MiXCR; each CDR3 protein has one entry. Here the sample spans just under 350,000 distinct CDR3 sequences, 14% to 15% being singletons. Sequencing input: blood, either unsorted or a sorted T cell fraction (not recorded which). These receptor sequences come from a male donor with ankylosing spondylitis or in good health (not recorded which). The CDR3 runs from the conserved cysteine through the conserved F or W. The D gene is left open where the match is weak. Clone size is stated in some rows and not others, as once, few, many or a class when expanded.

v_call,j_call,d_call,clone_size,cdr3_aa,cdr3_nt
TRBV7-9,TRBJ2-7,TRBD2,few,CASTRVGLGFEQYF,TGTGCCAGCACCCGCGTGGGACTAGGCTTTGAGCAGTACTTC
TRBV18,TRBJ1-1,TRBD1,few,CASSPRDRDTEAFF,TGTGCCAGCTCACCTAGGGACAGGGACACTGAAGCTTTCTTT
TRBV6-1,TRBJ1-2,.,.,CASSESGRAGYTF,TGTGCCAGCAGTGAAAGCGGCCGAGCGGGCTACACCTTC
TRBV7-8,TRBJ2-2,.,few,CASSLDRGYTGELFF,TGTGCCAGCAGCTTGGACAGAGGCTACACCGGGGAGCTGTTTTTT
TRBV12-3/TRBV12-4,TRBJ2-2,.,many,CASSFNPGLRELFF,TGTGCCAGCAGTTTTAACCCAGGTCTGAGGGAGCTGTTTTTT
TRBV6-5,TRBJ2-2,TRBD2,.,CASSYSAGLVATGELFF,TGTGCCAGCAGTTACTCAGCGGGACTAGTGGCAACCGGGGAGCTGTTTTTT
TRBV30,TRBJ2-3,TRBD2,few,CAWEREGLDTQYF,TGTGCCTGGGAGCGGGAGGGCCTGGATACGCAGTATTTT
TRBV6-2/TRBV6-3,TRBJ2-7,.,.,CASSYSSRLSYEQYF,TGTGCCAGCAGTTACTCGAGCAGACTCTCCTACGAGCAGTACTTC
TRBV20-1,TRBJ2-7,.,many,CSARSQESSYEQYF,TGCAGTGCTAGATCTCAGGAAAGCTCCTACGAGCAGTACTTC
TRBV25-1,TRBJ1-1,.,.,CASSEDSGGRVWAWAEAFF,TGTGCCAGCAGTGAAGACAGTGGGGGGAGGGTCTGGGCTTGGGCTGAAGCTTTCTTT
TRBV5-5,TRBJ2-3,TRBD2,.,CASSLAGGNTQYF,TGTGCCAGCAGCTTGGCCGGGGGGAATACGCAGTATTTT
TRBV20-1,TRBJ1-6,.,.,CSARDSERGSYNSPLHF,TGCAGTGCTAGAGATAGTGAGAGGGGCTCCTATAATTCACCCCTCCACTTT
TRBV20-1,TRBJ2-1,.,few,CSARDRLAIYEQFF,TGCAGTGCTAGAGATCGGCTAGCCATATATGAGCAGTTCTTC
TRBV7-9,TRBJ2-1,.,.,CASNFQGQFEFF,TGTGCCAGCAACTTCCAGGGGCAGTTCGAGTTCTTC
TRBV10-3,TRBJ2-3,TRBD2,.,CAISAGAGGSTDTQYF,TGTGCCATCAGTGCAGGGGCGGGAGGGTCCACAGATACGCAGTATTTT
TRBV14,TRBJ1-2,.,many,CASSQRTYGYTF,TGTGCCAGCAGCCAACGCACCTATGGCTACACCTTC
TRBV10-3,TRBJ2-5,.,.,CAISDLETQYF,TGTGCCATCAGTGATTTGGAGACCCAGTACTTC
TRBV5-1,TRBJ2-7,.,few,CASSLAPLREQYF,TGCGCCAGCAGCTTGGCGCCGTTACGCGAGCAGTACTTC